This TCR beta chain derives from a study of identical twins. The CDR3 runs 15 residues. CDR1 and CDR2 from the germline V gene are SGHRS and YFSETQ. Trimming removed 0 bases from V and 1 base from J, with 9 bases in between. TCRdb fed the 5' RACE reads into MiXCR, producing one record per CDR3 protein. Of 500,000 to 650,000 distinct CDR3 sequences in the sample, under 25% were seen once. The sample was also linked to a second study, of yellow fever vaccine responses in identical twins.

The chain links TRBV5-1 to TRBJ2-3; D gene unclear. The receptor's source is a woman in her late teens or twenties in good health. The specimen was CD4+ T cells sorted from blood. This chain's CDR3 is CASSLDLTGTDTQYF. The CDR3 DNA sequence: TGCGCCAGCAGCTTGGATCTTACAGGCACAGATACGCAGTATTTT.